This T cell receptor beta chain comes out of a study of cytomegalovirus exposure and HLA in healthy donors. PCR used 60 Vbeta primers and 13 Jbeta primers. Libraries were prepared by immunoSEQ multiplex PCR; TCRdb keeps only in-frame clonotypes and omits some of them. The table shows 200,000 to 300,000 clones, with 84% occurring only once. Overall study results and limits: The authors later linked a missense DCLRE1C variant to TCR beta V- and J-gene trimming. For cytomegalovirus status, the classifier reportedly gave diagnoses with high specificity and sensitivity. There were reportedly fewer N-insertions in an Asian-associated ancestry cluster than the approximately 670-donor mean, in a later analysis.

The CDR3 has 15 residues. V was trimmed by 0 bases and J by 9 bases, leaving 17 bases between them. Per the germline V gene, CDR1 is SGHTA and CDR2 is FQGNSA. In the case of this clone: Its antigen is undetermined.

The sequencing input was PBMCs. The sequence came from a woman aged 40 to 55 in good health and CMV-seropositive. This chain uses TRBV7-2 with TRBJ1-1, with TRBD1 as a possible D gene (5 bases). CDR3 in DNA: TGTGCCAGCAGCTTAGCCGCAGGGCAGCTGGACCAAGCTTTCTTT. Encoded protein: CASSLAAGQLDQAFF.